A selection of T cell receptor beta chains follows, all from one sample in a study of blood T cells in healthy people across ages. TCRdb redid the calling of the 5' RACE reads with MiXCR, one entry per CDR3 protein. The data contain about 640,000 distinct CDR3 sequences, 45% to 65% of them singletons. Material for sequencing was blood. Receptors originate from a man aged 55 to 70 in good health. Both conserved end residues are part of each CDR3. Each record gives: V gene, clone size, D gene, J gene, CDR3 DNA, CDR3 protein. D genes are given only for firm matches. Some rows have no size entry. The others give once, few or many, or a class for an expanded clone.

>TRBV3-1|.|.|TRBJ1-4
TGTGCCAGCAGCCAAGGCCCCGAAAGGGAAAAACTGTTTTTT
CASSQGPEREKLFF
>TRBV7-9|.|.|TRBJ2-3
TGTGCCAGCAGCCCGACTAGGCCAGATACGCAGTATTTT
CASSPTRPDTQYF
>TRBV3-1|few|.|TRBJ2-7
TGTGCCAGCAGCCAAGTCGCGGGACTGAATTCCGAGCAGTACTTC
CASSQVAGLNSEQYF
>TRBV5-1|.|TRBD2|TRBJ2-3
TGCGCCAGCAGCGGATCGACTAGCAAGACAGATACGCAGTATTTT
CASSGSTSKTDTQYF
>TRBV29-1|.|.|TRBJ2-5
TGCAGCGGCTCCAGCCGACAGGTAGCAGAGACCCAGTACTTC
CSGSSRQVAETQYF
>TRBV7-2|once|.|TRBJ1-1
TGTGCCAGCAGCTTAATAGGCGTGAACACTGAAGCTTTCTTT
CASSLIGVNTEAFF
>TRBV20-1|.|.|TRBJ2-1
TGCAGTGCAGGGACATTTATTCCCAATGAGCAGTTCTTC
CSAGTFIPNEQFF
>TRBV4-2|few|TRBD2|TRBJ2-1
TGTGCCAGCAGCCAAGTCCCGGGACTAGGTTCCCATGAGCAGTTCTTC
CASSQVPGLGSHEQFF
>TRBV25-1|.|.|TRBJ2-1
TGTGCCGGCAGCCTAGGGGCCGGGAATCAGTTCTTC
CAGSLGAGNQFF
>TRBV2|.|TRBD1|TRBJ2-3
TGTGCCAGCAAAATACTACAGGGGGCGAATACGCAGTATTTT
CASKILQGANTQYF
>TRBV2|.|TRBD1|TRBJ2-5
TGTGCCAGCAGTGTTGGGACAGGGGGCGTGATCGAGACCCAGTACTTC
CASSVGTGGVIETQYF
>TRBV3-1|.|.|TRBJ2-5
TGTGCCAGCAGCCACGAGGGTCGGGAGACCCAGTACTTC
CASSHEGRETQYF
>TRBV15|.|.|TRBJ2-7
TGTGCCACCAGCAGAGACGGAAGAGACGAGCAGTACTTC
CATSRDGRDEQYF
>TRBV27|.|.|TRBJ2-7
TGTGCCAGCAGTTTATCGCCGACAGGCTCCTACGAGCAGTACTTC
CASSLSPTGSYEQYF
>TRBV20-1|.|.|TRBJ2-6
TGCAGTGCTAGATTCCGTACAGGGTCTGGGGCCAACGTCCTGACTTTC
CSARFRTGSGANVLTF
>TRBV12-3/TRBV12-4|few|.|TRBJ2-7
TGTGCCAGCAGTTTAACAGGGATGGGCTACGAGCAGTACTTC
CASSLTGMGYEQYF
>TRBV20-1|.|TRBD1|TRBJ2-4
TGCAGTGCTAGAGATCTAGACAGGGGTGAGGAGTACTTC
CSARDLDRGEEYF
>TRBV11-2|few|.|TRBJ2-7
TGTGCCAGCAGCTTAGGAGGGGCGATCAGCTCCTACGAGCAGTACTTC
CASSLGGAISSYEQYF
>TRBV29-1|.|TRBD1|TRBJ2-6
TGCAGCGTTGCGGACAGGACGAGCTCTGGGGCCAACGTCCTGACTTTC
CSVADRTSSGANVLTF
>TRBV7-2|.|.|TRBJ2-5
TGTGCCAGCAGCTCGTTGGGGGGGACCCAGTACTTC
CASSSLGGTQYF
>TRBV7-9|few|.|TRBJ1-2
TGTGCCAGCAGCCGAAGGACAATCCAATTTCTGGGCTACACCTTC
CASSRRTIQFLGYTF
>TRBV5-1|once|TRBD1|TRBJ2-1
TGCGCCAGCAGCCCGACAGGGGGCACCCACAATGAGCAGTTCTTC
CASSPTGGTHNEQFF
>TRBV6-5|.|.|TRBJ1-1
TGTGCCAGCAGTTACTCGTGGGGCCCACGGTTTGAAGCTTTCTTT
CASSYSWGPRFEAFF
>TRBV7-2|.|.|TRBJ1-2
TGTGCCAGCAGCCCCAGGCCCAGGGCCTCTAACTATGGCTACACCTTC
CASSPRPRASNYGYTF
>TRBV29-1|.|.|TRBJ2-5
.
CSAPSGLGDTFGSGTKYF
>TRBV28|.|.|TRBJ2-5
TGTGCCAGCAGTTTTAGGGGAACCTGGGGCCAAGAGACCCAGTACTTC
CASSFRGTWGQETQYF
>TRBV27|.|.|TRBJ2-3
TGTGCCAGCAGTTTCAGTCCAGATACGCAGTATTTT
CASSFSPDTQYF
>TRBV5-1|.|.|TRBJ2-1
TGCGCCAGCAGCTTGGGTCTCGTAGGAAAAAATGAGCAGTTCTTC
CASSLGLVGKNEQFF
>TRBV24-1|.|.|TRBJ2-3
TGTGCCACCAGTTCACAGAAGTTCATCGCAGATACGCAGTATTTT
CATSSQKFIADTQYF
>TRBV2|few|.|TRBJ2-2
TGTGCCAGCAGTACGAACACCGGGGAGCTGTTTTTT
CASSTNTGELFF
>TRBV12-3/TRBV12-4|.|.|TRBJ1-2
TGTGCCAGCACTTTACTGGGAGTAGACTATGGCTACACCTTC
CASTLLGVDYGYTF
>TRBV29-1|.|.|TRBJ1-4
TGCAGCGTTGCCCCGAATCCTAGCGAGGGGGAATTTAATGAAAAACTGTTTTTT
CSVAPNPSEGEFNEKLFF